This TCR beta chain was sequenced for a study of blood T cell repertoires in COVID-19. At the level of the study: Acute-phase and convalescent COVID-19 samples originated in the United States, Italy and Spain. PBMCs, B-cell-depleted T cells, or T cells provided the cDNA or gDNA that made up the material.

As processed by the authors: Amplified reference gene primers provided the basis for estimating nucleated cell counts. TCRdb's table, derived via immunoSEQ multiplex PCR, lists solely in-frame clones and lacks some. The V and J calls and clone size are taken from that table; D and trimming were inferred from the DNA. The sample includes 150,000 or so clones, around nine tenths seen only once; the top ten take 1.5% to 1.9%. This CDR3 region has 14 residues. Germline V lookup: CDR1 SGHTA, CDR2 FQGNSA. The V end lost 2 bases, the J end lost 5 bases, and 10 bases lay between the germline ends. The TCR comes from a woman aged 55-75 years with acute or convalescent COVID-19. Source material: peripheral blood. The chain is built from TRBV7-2 and TRBJ1-5; D unresolved. The CDR3 loop reads CASSLFGVDQPQHF. The CDR3 DNA reads as TGTGCCAGCAGCTTATTCGGGGTCGATCAGCCCCAGCATTTT.